Listed below are T cell receptor beta chains from one sample, sequenced in a study of molecular identifiers for immune sequencing clone quantification. TCRdb reprocessed the PCR reads with MiXCR, giving one entry per CDR3 protein. The data show about 640,000 distinct CDR3 sequences, with 20% seen just once and about 0.9% held by the top ten. The sequenced material came from naive CD8+ T cells from blood, with Jurkat cell RNA spiked in. The source of these receptors is a human donor in good health. Some libraries in this study had Jurkat cell RNA spiked in. Both conserved end residues are part of each CDR3. A D gene is named only where the DNA matches it firmly. Clone size is stated in some rows and not others, as once, few, many or a class when expanded.

TRBJ1-3,TRBV2,many,.,TGTGCCAGCGAATTGTCTACTGGAAACACCATATATTTT,CASELSTGNTIYF
TRBJ1-3,TRBV19,.,.,TGTGCCACTGGTCTGGGGGCGGACGGAAACACCATATATTTT,CATGLGADGNTIYF
TRBJ2-1,TRBV7-9,.,TRBD2,TGTGCCAGCAGCCCCTCCCGGGGCGGGAGCTGGATTGAGCAGTTCTTC,CASSPSRGGSWIEQFF
TRBJ2-1,TRBV7-6,many,.,TGTGCCAGCAGCTTCCTCAATCATGAGCAGTTCTTC,CASSFLNHEQFF
TRBJ1-2,TRBV5-3,few,.,TGTGCCAGCAGTGGACAGCCCTATGGCTACACCTTC,CASSGQPYGYTF
TRBJ2-2,TRBV5-1,many,.,TGCGCCAGCAGCCCCCCACGCACCGGGGAGCTGTTTTTT,CASSPPRTGELFF
TRBJ2-1,TRBV13,.,.,TGTGCCAGCATGGTCCGAGCAAGACACAATGAGCAGTTCTTC,CASMVRARHNEQFF
TRBJ2-7,TRBV20-1,many,.,TGCAGTGCTAGACCCCCGTCGGCCTACGAGCAGTACTTC,CSARPPSAYEQYF
TRBJ2-7,TRBV20-1,.,TRBD1,TGCAGTGCTAGGTACCGGACAGGGGGGCCCCACGAGCAGTACTTC,CSARYRTGGPHEQYF
TRBJ2-1,TRBV11-2,.,TRBD1,TGTGCCATCAGCCCTAACAGGGGTCCCAATGAGCAGTTCTTC,CAISPNRGPNEQFF
TRBJ2-2,TRBV4-1,many,TRBD1,TGCGCCAGCACCCAGGGGACAGGGCGAACCGGGGAGCTGTTTTTT,CASTQGTGRTGELFF
TRBJ2-7,TRBV7-4,many,.,TGTGCCAGCAGCCTACCGGAAGACAGGTCTAGCTCCTACGAGCAGTACTTC,CASSLPEDRSSSYEQYF
TRBJ2-7,TRBV19,few,TRBD1,TGTGCCAGTAGTACTCCGGGACAGGGGCCCTACGAGCAGTACTTC,CASSTPGQGPYEQYF
TRBJ2-5,TRBV20-1,many,.,TGCAGTGCTAGAGATTGGAACGGGAGCTCCCAAGAGACCCAGTACTTC,CSARDWNGSSQETQYF
TRBJ2-1,TRBV18,many,.,TGTGCCAGCTCACCGACGGTCAACAATGAGCAGTTCTTC,CASSPTVNNEQFF
TRBJ1-5,TRBV27,few,.,TGTGCCAGCAGTGCGAGCACAGGGTATCAGCCCCAGCATTTT,CASSASTGYQPQHF
TRBJ2-7,TRBV30,many,.,TGTGCCTGGAGTCCGCCGTCCTACGAGCAGTACTTC,CAWSPPSYEQYF
TRBJ2-1,TRBV6-2/TRBV6-3,.,.,TGTGCCAGCAGTTACGCACCCGGGAGCTACGGTGAGCAGTTCTTC,CASSYAPGSYGEQFF
TRBJ2-5,TRBV7-6,.,.,TGTGCCAGCAGCCCGGGGAACAGGTATCCGCCCGAGACCCAGTGCTTC,CASSPGNRYPPETQCF
TRBJ1-5,TRBV18,many,.,TGTGCCAGCTCACCCTACACGGGTAATCAGCCCCAGCATTTT,CASSPYTGNQPQHF
TRBJ2-2,TRBV12-3/TRBV12-4,once,TRBD1,TGTGCCGGCAGTTTAGGGGGCCCCGGGGAGCTGTTTTTT,CAGSLGGPGELFF
TRBJ1-5,TRBV19,.,.,TGTGCCAGTTCAACCGGTCAGCCCCGGCATTTT,CASSTGQPRHF